This T cell receptor beta chain was identified in a study of blood T cell repertoires in COVID-19. Study summary: Samples came from the United States, Italy and Spain, spanning acute and convalescent COVID-19. In each case, the material was cDNA or gDNA derived from T cells, B-cell-depleted T cells, or PBMCs.

J gave up 1 base and V 4 bases, and 7 bases lay outside the gene matches. The CDR3 runs 15 residues. Germline-derived CDR1 and CDR2 are SGHRS and YFSETQ. Authors' processing steps: The assay estimated nucleated cells by amplifying reference gene primers. TCRdb keeps only in-frame clones here, not all; method: immunoSEQ multiplex PCR. V, J and clone size were drawn from that table, and D and trimming were deduced from the DNA. The sample includes 40,000 to 45,000 clones, about two thirds of them seen just once. The source is a man of 80 years or more with acute or convalescent COVID-19. The genes are TRBV5-1 and TRBJ1-1; 7 nucleotides line up with TRBD1. Sequencing was performed on peripheral blood. CDR3 DNA sequence: TGCGCCAGCAGCATCTCAGGGGGGAGGAACACTGAAGCTTTCTTT. Protein product: CASSISGGRNTEAFF.